This T cell receptor beta chain was recorded in a study of blood T cell repertoires in COVID-19. Libraries were prepared by immunoSEQ multiplex PCR; TCRdb keeps only in-frame clonotypes and omits some of them. The top ten clones hold about 2.7% of a sample with some 150,000 clones, 65% to 85% of them seen once. J lost 5 bases, V lost 5 bases, and 6 bases had no gene match. The CDR3 covers 14 residues. The germline gives CDR1 SGHDT, CDR2 YYEEEE. The clonotype originates from a human donor with acute or convalescent COVID-19. The donor label of this sample is uncertain. Sample: peripheral blood. This chain connects TRBV5-6 to TRBJ2-7; 11 nucleotides line up with TRBD2. The chain's CDR3 is CASRSGTSGDEQYF. CDR3 DNA sequence: TGTGCCAGCAGATCCGGGACTAGCGGTGACGAGCAGTACTTC.